This record looks at one T cell receptor beta chain sequence and its context. Its antigen is not identified. This specimen comes from a study of CXCR3-negative and CXCR3-positive naive CD8 T cells. The sorting of each CD8+ T cell subset was done in triplicate, at 300,000 cells each. The authors gated naive CD8+ T cells as CD45RO-CCR7+CD27+CD95-. Findings of the study overall: Memory CD8+ cells showed much lower diversity, while both naive subsets were comparably high. Hydrophobicity was higher for TRB CDR3s found in CXCR3-positive naive cells than in CXCR3-negative naive cells. Naive CXCR3-negative and CXCR3-positive cells had similar TRBV-TRBJ usage; memory differed.

CDR1 SGDLS and CDR2 YYNGEE come from the germline V gene. The CDR3 runs to 12 residues. The TRB libraries of cDNA were built by UMI-labeled 5' RACE. TCRdb reworked the 5' RACE reads into one entry per CDR3 protein, no DNA. This sample's table has under 75,000 distinct CDR3 sequences. The V call is TRBV9, the J call TRBJ2-2; the TCRdb call, TRBD1, lacks DNA for checking. The sample comprised naive CXCR3+ CD8+ T cells from blood. Subset specified: CD45RO-CCR7+CD27+CD95- naive CD8+ T cells expressing CXCR3 (TNR3+). The receptor's source is a human donor in good health. Some clones in this sample may be carry-over from other donors' samples. This CDR3 is CASKTGAGELFF. The complete variable domain, with remaining parts taken from reference TRBV9 and TRBJ2-2, reads DSGVTQTPKHLITATGQRVTLRCSPRSGDLSVYWYQQSLDQGLQFLIQYYNGEERAKGNILERFSAQQFPDLHSELNLSSLELGDSALYFCASKTGAGELFFGEGSRLTVL.